One sample yielded the 27 T cell receptor beta chains listed below, sequenced in a study of human T cells and chemical hapten exposure (dated by TCRdb to 2020 to 2022). The library was generated by RACE. Sequencing relied on a NextSeq 500. The public sequencing data were trimmed at Q25 with fastp and processed into clonotypes with MiXCR by TCRdb, which kept only in-frame beta chains. Each entry merges the rows of one CDR3 protein and shows their most common DNA and genes. The sample table holds roughly 69,000 distinct CDR3 sequences, of which 10% were seen once. Jointly, the top ten make up around 6.8% of the sample. The time point label, read with the paper, signifies: patch test 2, 6 weeks after DPC sensitization. The sample's treatment or condition label, in plain terms: therapeutic diphenylcyclopropenone sensitization with weekly scalp DPC. The source was whole blood, collected in connection with sensitization to the hapten diphenylcyclopropenone (DPC). These receptors were collected from a woman aged 45-60 years with alopecia areata. Some clones in this sample may be carry-over from other donors' samples.

There are many counts of this clonotype. The gene calls are TRBV11-2 and TRBJ2-3, with D perhaps matching TRBD2 (6 bases). Trimming took off 3 bases at V and 4 bases at J, with 11 bases between the two ends. The CDR3 runs to 14 residues. The V gene's germline CDR1 is SGHAT and CDR2 FQNNGV. The CDR3 loop is CASSFLTSSDTQYF. The CDR3 nucleotides read TGTGCCAGCAGCTTCCTCACTAGCTCAGATACGCAGTATTTT.

For this clonotype: The junction differs from germline at one of its ends, possibly a read error. V usage is TRBV3-1 and J usage is TRBJ1-1; TRBD1 matches at 7 bases. The CDR3 is 13 residues long. Germline assignment: CDR1 LGHDT and CDR2 YNNKEL (reference sequence). CDR3 nucleotides: TGTGCCAGCAGCAAAGACAGGGACACTGAAGCTTTCTTT. Its protein is CASSKDRDTEAFF.

The CDR3 nucleotides read TGTGCCAGCAGCTTAGGGTTTAGCGGGAGTTACGAGCAGTACTTC. Translation gives CASSLGFSGSYEQYF. The J gene is TRBJ2-7, the V gene TRBV11-2; 9 bases are a match to TRBD2. The CDR3 is 15 amino acids. J gave up 4 bases and V 1 base, and 5 bases lay outside the gene matches. Germline values: CDR1 SGHAT, CDR2 FQNNGV.

This clonotype has a handful of counts. V is TRBV5-1 and J is TRBJ1-1; D not certain. This CDR3 has 15 amino acids. Trimming cost V 5 bases and J 2 bases, with 16 bases left between them. Germline CDR1 SGHRS, CDR2 YFSETQ. CDR3: CASRQFAGTNTEAFF. CDR3 sequence (DNA): TGCGCCAGCAGGCAGTTTGCCGGAACAAACACTGAAGCTTTCTTT.

This clonotype appeared many times. The genes are TRBV18 and TRBJ2-2; D is uncertain. The CDR3 spans 12 residues. V was shortened by 3 bases and J by 1 base, with 0 bases between the two germline ends. The germline gives CDR1 KGHSH, CDR2 LQKENI. CDR3 sequence (DNA): TGTGCCAGCTCACCGAACACCGGGGAGCTGTTTTTT. It encodes CASSPNTGELFF.

V is TRBV29-1 and J is TRBJ1-3; D is ambiguous. This CDR3 comprises 12 residues. The germline V gene encodes CDR1 SQVTM and CDR2 ANQGSEA. CDR3 in DNA: TGCAGTATACGGGGAGCTGGAAACACCATATATTTT. Amino acid sequence: CSIRGAGNTIYF.

This clonotype was seen ten or more times. The chain carries TRBV6-5 and TRBJ1-4; D is uncertain. CDR3 size: 13 residues. Germline CDR1 is MNHEY and CDR2 is SVGAGI. Trimming left V 6 bases short and J 5 bases short, with 10 bases between. CDR3 in amino acids: CASRQMGNEKLFF. For the CDR3, the DNA is TGTGCCAGCAGACAGATGGGCAATGAAAAACTGTTTTTT.

In its sample, this clonotype was seen many times. The J gene is TRBJ2-1, the V gene TRBV11-2, with a possible D match to TRBD2 (5 bases). This CDR3 comprises 11 residues. The germline gives CDR1 SGHAT, CDR2 FQNNGV. The germline V and J ends were trimmed by 5 bases and 10 bases, with 9 bases remaining between them. CDR3 nucleotides: TGTGCCAGCAGCCGGGGAAGAGAGCAGTTCTTC. Encoded protein: CASSRGREQFF.

This clonotype was seen ten or more times. V usage is TRBV6-4 and J usage is TRBJ2-1; 7 bases are a match to TRBD2. The CDR3 contains 13 residues. V lost 4 bases and J lost 6; bases outside the gene matches: 3. Germline-derived CDR1 and CDR2 are MRHNA and SNTAGT. The CDR3 nucleotides are TGTGCCAGCAGTGCCGGGAGGCGCAATGAGCAGTTCTTC. It is translated as CASSAGRRNEQFF.

This clonotype has more than one count but fewer than ten. The V gene is TRBV20-1, the J gene TRBJ2-7, with 7 bases identical to TRBD2. This CDR3 has 15 amino acids. Germline CDR1 reads DFQATT; CDR2 reads SNEGSKA (reference sequence). DNA for the CDR3: TGCAGCGCCCCAGCCTTGCGGGGGAGCTCCTACGAGCAGTACTTC. Its translation is CSAPALRGSSYEQYF.

This clonotype was picked up many times. The chain couples TRBV18 to TRBJ2-5; 9 bases map to TRBD1. From germline, CDR1 is KGHSH and CDR2 LQKENI. This CDR3 comprises 14 residues. J lost 5 bases, V lost 6 bases, and 7 bases had no gene match. The CDR3: CASSGTGMEETQYF. The CDR3 region has the DNA TGTGCCAGCTCCGGGACAGGGATGGAGGAGACCCAGTACTTC.

Many counts were recorded for this clonotype. The V gene is TRBV12-3 or TRBV12-4, the J gene TRBJ2-7; unclear D gene. The V gene lost 6 bases and the J gene lost 6 bases, with 9 bases spanning the gap. This CDR3 has 11 amino acids. CDR3 coding DNA: TGTGCCAGCAGCTCAGGTTTCGAGCAGTACTTC. Translating gives CASSSGFEQYF.

This clonotype was detected a few times. The chain links TRBV5-6 to TRBJ2-3, with unresolved D. The CDR3 has 16 residues. The germline gives CDR1 SGHDT, CDR2 YYEEEE. Trimming removed 3 bases at V and 1 base at J, with 15 bases between. Here the CDR3 reads CASSSQLNLGTDTQYF. Written as DNA, the CDR3 is TGTGCCAGCAGCTCCCAGCTAAATTTAGGCACAGATACGCAGTATTTT.

This clonotype was seen repeatedly, ten times or more. V is TRBV10-1 and J is TRBJ2-7; D is undetermined. The CDR3 runs 12 residues. V lost 2 bases and J 5 bases, leaving 7 bases between the germline ends. Germline CDR1 is WNHNN and CDR2 is SYGVQD (reference sequence). The CDR3 loop is CASSETVDEQYF. The CDR3, as DNA: TGCGCCAGCAGTGAGACGGTCGACGAGCAGTACTTC.

In this sample, this clonotype turned up a few times. This chain links TRBV5-1 with TRBJ1-3; weak D call: TRBD1 (6 bases). The CDR3 is 14 amino acids. Germline V lookup: CDR1 SGHRS, CDR2 YFSETQ. Trimming shortened V by 1 base and J by 4 bases, and 9 bases separated the two germline ends. CDR3 amino acids: CASSLTGYGNTIYF. In DNA, the CDR3 is TGCGCCAGCAGCTTGACAGGGTACGGAAACACCATATATTTT.

This clonotype occurred many times. This rearrangement joins TRBV20-1 to TRBJ2-1; unclear D gene. The germline CDR1 and CDR2 sequences are DFQATT and SNEGSKA (reference sequence). This CDR3 comprises 12 residues. Trimming took 3 bases from V and 6 from J, leaving 9 bases between them. The CDR3 loop is CSASPAGNEQFF. The CDR3 DNA reads as TGCAGTGCTAGCCCGGCAGGCAATGAGCAGTTCTTC.

This clonotype was counted at least ten times. This chain joins TRBV6-5 and TRBJ1-6, with 9 nucleotides matching TRBD1. The germline V gene has CDR1 MNHEY and CDR2 SVGAGI. The CDR3 loop spans 13 amino acids. J gave up 10 bases and V 8 bases, and 6 bases lay outside the gene matches. The CDR3 region is CASRDRVDSPLHF. The CDR3 DNA sequence: TGTGCCAGCCGGGACAGGGTCGACTCACCCCTCCACTTT.

This clonotype was detected many times. This rearrangement joins TRBV3-1 to TRBJ1-2, with TRBD1 matching 9 bases. This CDR3 has 15 residues. Germline V gene sequence: CDR1 LGHDT, CDR2 YNNKEL (reference sequence). The V segment lost 5 bases and the J segment 4 bases; nucleotides outside the gene matches: 8. This chain's CDR3 is CASSGGRTGAYGYTF. The CDR3 bases are TGTGCCAGCAGCGGGGGCCGGACAGGGGCCTATGGCTACACCTTC.

This clonotype has more than one count but fewer than ten. CDR3 nucleotide sequence: TGTGCCAGCATGTGGGACAGGGGGCTGGGAGATACGCAGTATTTT. Its translation is CASMWDRGLGDTQYF. This chain joins TRBV2 and TRBJ2-3, with 12 bases matching TRBD1. The trim removed 7 bases at V and 5 bases at J, leaving 7 bases unmatched. Germline V lookup: CDR1 SNHLY, CDR2 FYNNEI. CDR3 size: 15 residues.

The V call is TRBV29-1, the J call TRBJ2-7; a possible D gene is TRBD1 (5 bases). Trimming stripped 5 bases from V and 6 bases from J, with 17 bases between. Germline lookup yields CDR1 SQVTM and CDR2 ANQGSEA. This CDR3 is 13 amino acids long. The CDR3 coding sequence is TGCAGCGTTAGGTACGGCAGGGCGTCCGAGCAGTACTTC. This sequence encodes CSVRYGRASEQYF.

Comments on this clonotype: It may be a read error: a sequence one base away is much more abundant. The rearrangement joins TRBV11-2 to TRBJ2-2, with a tentative D call TRBD2 (5 bases). The CDR3 has 13 amino acids. The germline V gene encodes CDR1 SGHAT and CDR2 FQNNGV. Here the CDR3 DNA reads TGTGCCAGCAGCGCCGCCCCCGTCGGGAAGCTGTTTTTT. Protein product: CASSAAPVGKLFF.

This clonotype showed up many times. The chain's CDR3 is CSARDSNQPQHF. For the CDR3, the DNA is TGCAGTGCAAGGGACAGCAATCAGCCCCAGCATTTT. The rearrangement joins TRBV20-1 to TRBJ1-5; D possibly corresponds to TRBD1 (5 bases). Trimming removed 6 bases from V and 1 base from J, with 7 bases in between. CDR1 is DFQATT, CDR2 SNEGSKA, per germline (reference sequence). The CDR3 is made up of 12 amino acids.

This clonotype was picked up a small number of times. The V gene is TRBV6-6, the J gene TRBJ2-7, with D uncertain. Germline CDR1 MNHNY, CDR2 SVGAGI (reference sequence). CDR3 length equals 14 residues. Trimming removed 0 bases from V and 6 bases from J, with 12 bases in between. The CDR3 DNA reads as TGTGCCAGCAGTTACTCACCGATCACCCTCGAGCAGTACTTC. Amino acids: CASSYSPITLEQYF.

The table lists this clonotype with many counts. The gene calls are TRBV29-1 and TRBJ1-1; D not certain. CDR1 is SQVTM, CDR2 ANQGSEA, per germline. The CDR3 has 12 residues. Trimming took 5 bases from V and 1 from J, leaving 8 bases between them. The CDR3 region is CSVQPSNTEAFF. The CDR3 DNA follows: TGCAGCGTTCAGCCCTCGAACACTGAAGCTTTCTTT.

This clonotype was counted between two and nine times. The chain links TRBV10-3 to TRBJ2-5; perhaps TRBD2 as D (6 bases). CDR1 and CDR2 (germline): ENHRY, SYGVKD. The V gene lost 7 bases and the J gene lost 2 bases, with 11 bases spanning the gap. The CDR3 is 13 amino acids. Here the CDR3 reads CAINQGGQETQYF. CDR3 nucleotide sequence: TGTGCCATCAACCAGGGAGGTCAAGAGACCCAGTACTTC.

This clonotype has only a few counts. The chain carries TRBV7-9 and TRBJ1-2, with TRBD1 identical over 11 bases. The CDR3 is 17 residues long. J lost 8 bases, V lost 5 bases, and 16 bases had no gene match. In germline, CDR1 is SEHNR, CDR2 FQNEAQ (reference sequence). CDR3 region: CASSPWVLGQGADGYTF. Here the CDR3 DNA reads TGTGCCAGCAGCCCATGGGTGTTAGGACAGGGGGCGGACGGCTACACCTTC.

This clonotype has ten or more counts. V is TRBV5-1 and J is TRBJ2-1; TRBD2 matches 11 bases. There are 15 residues in the CDR3. Looked up from germline, CDR1 is SGHRS and CDR2 is YFSETQ. Germline trimming cut 9 bases from V and 9 bases from J; bases unmatched to any gene: 14. The CDR3 spells CATRASSGRAGEQFF. The CDR3 region has the DNA TGCGCCACCCGGGCCAGTAGCGGGAGGGCCGGTGAGCAGTTCTTC.